The TCR beta chain described here comes from a study of T cell responses to AZD1222 COVID-19 vaccine. Whole-study results and caveats: Clonal diversity may have been underestimated in mostly white British donors. The CD4 TCRs associated with vaccination extended across spike and predominated at 160-218 and 743-854. Baseline serostatus was positive in only a handful of AZD1222 recipients. Spike-specific TCR breadth and depth went up after people got two AZD1222 doses.

TCRdb's copy holds only in-frame clones and misses some; the assay was immunoSEQ multiplex PCR. Of some 150,000 clones in the sample, about 82% are singletons; the top ten hold around 7.9%. Concerning this clone: Antigen unknown.

The source was peripheral blood, collected 28 days after the second dose of the MenACWY control vaccine. The clonotype comes from an adult who received the MenACWY meningococcal vaccine as a control.

For the CDR3, the DNA is TGTGCCAGCAGCCACCAGGGGTCTAACTATGGCTACACCTTC. Amino acids: CASSHQGSNYGYTF. The chain couples TRBV6-6 to TRBJ1-2; tentative D call: TRBD1 (6 bases). The CDR3 totals 14 residues. Trimming took off 6 bases at V and 0 bases at J, with 11 bases between the two ends. CDR1 is MNHNY and CDR2 is SVGAGI in the germline V gene (reference sequence).